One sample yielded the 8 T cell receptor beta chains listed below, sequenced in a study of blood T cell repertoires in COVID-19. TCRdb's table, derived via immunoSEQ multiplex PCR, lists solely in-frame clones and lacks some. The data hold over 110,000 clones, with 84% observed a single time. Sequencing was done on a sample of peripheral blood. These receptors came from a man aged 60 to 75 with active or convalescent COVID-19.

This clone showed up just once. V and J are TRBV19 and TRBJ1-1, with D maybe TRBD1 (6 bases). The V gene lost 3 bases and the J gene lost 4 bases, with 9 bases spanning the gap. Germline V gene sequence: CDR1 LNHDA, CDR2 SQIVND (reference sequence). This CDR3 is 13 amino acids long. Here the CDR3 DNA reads TGTGCCAGTAGTATCACAGGGAGCACTGAAGCTTTCTTT. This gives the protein CASSITGSTEAFF.

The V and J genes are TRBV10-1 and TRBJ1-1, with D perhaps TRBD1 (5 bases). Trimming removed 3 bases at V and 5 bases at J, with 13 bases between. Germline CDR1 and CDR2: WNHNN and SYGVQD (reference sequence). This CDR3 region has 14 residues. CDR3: CASSDPTRGTEAFF. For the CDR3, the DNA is TGCGCCAGCAGTGATCCCACTCGGGGGACTGAAGCTTTCTTT.

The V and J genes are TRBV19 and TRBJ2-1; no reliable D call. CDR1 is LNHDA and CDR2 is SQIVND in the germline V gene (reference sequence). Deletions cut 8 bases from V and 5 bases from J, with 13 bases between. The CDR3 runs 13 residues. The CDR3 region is CASGFNNHNEQFF. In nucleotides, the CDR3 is TGTGCCAGTGGTTTTAACAACCACAATGAGCAGTTCTTC.

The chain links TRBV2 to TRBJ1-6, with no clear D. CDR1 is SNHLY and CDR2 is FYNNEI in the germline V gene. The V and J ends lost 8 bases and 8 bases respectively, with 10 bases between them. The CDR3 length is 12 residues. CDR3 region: CASERRDSPLHF. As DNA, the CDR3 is TGTGCCAGCGAGAGAAGAGATTCACCCCTCCACTTT.

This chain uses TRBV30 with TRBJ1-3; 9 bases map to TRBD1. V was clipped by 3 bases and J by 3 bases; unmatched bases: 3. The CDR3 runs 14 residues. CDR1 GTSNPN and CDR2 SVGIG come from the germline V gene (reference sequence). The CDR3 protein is CAWRDRGRGNTIYF. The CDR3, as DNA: TGTGCCTGGAGGGACAGGGGACGTGGAAACACCATATATTTT. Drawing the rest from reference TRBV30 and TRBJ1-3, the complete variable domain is SQTIHQWPATLVQPVGSPLSLECTVEGTSNPNLYWYRQAAGRGLQLLFYSVGIGQISSEVPQNLSASRPQDRQFILSSKKLLLSDSGFYLCAWRDRGRGNTIYFGEGSWLTVV.

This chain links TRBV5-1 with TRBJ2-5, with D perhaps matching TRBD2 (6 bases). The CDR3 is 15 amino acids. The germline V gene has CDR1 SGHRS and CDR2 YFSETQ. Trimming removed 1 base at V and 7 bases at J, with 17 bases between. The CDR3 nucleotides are TGCGCCAGCAGCTTGATGACGCGGGACGGGGGGACCCAGTACTTC. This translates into CASSLMTRDGGTQYF.

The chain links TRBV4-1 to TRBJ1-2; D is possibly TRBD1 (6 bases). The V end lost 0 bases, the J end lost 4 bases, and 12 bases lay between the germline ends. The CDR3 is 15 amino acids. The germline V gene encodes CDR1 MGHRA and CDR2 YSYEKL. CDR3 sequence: CASSQDIGGSYGYTF. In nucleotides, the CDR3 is TGCGCCAGCAGCCAAGATATAGGGGGTAGCTATGGCTACACCTTC.

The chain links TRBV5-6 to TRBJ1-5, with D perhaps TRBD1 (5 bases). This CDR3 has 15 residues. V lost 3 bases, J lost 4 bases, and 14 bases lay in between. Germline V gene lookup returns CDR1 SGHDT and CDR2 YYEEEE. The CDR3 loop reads CASSSGWGGNQPQHF. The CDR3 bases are TGTGCCAGCAGCTCGGGATGGGGGGGAAATCAGCCCCAGCATTTT. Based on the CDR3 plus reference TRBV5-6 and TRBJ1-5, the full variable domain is DAGVTQSPTHLIKTRGQQVTLRCSPKSGHDTVSWYQQALGQGPQFIFQYYEEEERQRGNFPDRFSGHQFPNYSSELNVNALLLGDSALYLCASSSGWGGNQPQHFGDGTRLSIL.